This entry is about one T cell receptor (beta chain). Profiled with immunoSEQ multiplex PCR; TCRdb holds only in-frame clones, not every one. The sample has some 300,000 clones; more than 60% are singletons. Per germline, CDR1 SEHNR and CDR2 FQNEAQ (reference sequence). The V and J ends lost 1 base and 0 bases respectively, with 12 bases between them. This CDR3 spans 17 amino acids. The sample belongs to a study of shared clonotypes between healthy human individuals. The TCR sequence derives from a man aged 25-40 years in good health. The chain employs TRBV7-9 and TRBJ2-2; D unresolved. Source material: memory CD4+ T cells sorted from blood. Subset given: CD45RA-negative fraction. CDR3 sequence: CASSLVRAGPNTGELFF. The CDR3 DNA reads TGTGCCAGCAGCTTAGTACGGGCAGGACCGAACACCGGGGAGCTGTTTTTT.